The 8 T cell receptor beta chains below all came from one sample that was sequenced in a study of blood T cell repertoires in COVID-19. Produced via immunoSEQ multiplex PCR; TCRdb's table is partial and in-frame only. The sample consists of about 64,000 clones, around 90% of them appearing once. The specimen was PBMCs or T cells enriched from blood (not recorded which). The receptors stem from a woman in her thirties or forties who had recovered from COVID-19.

This CDR3 reads CSASLGSGGLAPDTQYF. CDR3 sequence (DNA): TGCAGTGCTAGTCTGGGGTCCGGAGGGCTAGCGCCAGATACGCAGTATTTT. The rearrangement uses TRBV20-1 and TRBJ2-3; maybe TRBD2 (6 bases). The CDR3 runs 17 residues. V was clipped by 3 bases and J by 4 bases, with 23 bases between them. Germline values: CDR1 DFQATT, CDR2 SNEGSKA (reference sequence).

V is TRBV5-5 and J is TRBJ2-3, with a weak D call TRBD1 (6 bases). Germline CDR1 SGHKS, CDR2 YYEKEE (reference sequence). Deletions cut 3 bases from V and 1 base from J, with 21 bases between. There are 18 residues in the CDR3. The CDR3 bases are TGTGCCAGCAGCTCAAGCCTACGGACAGCCCCTCGCACAGATACGCAGTATTTT. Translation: CASSSSLRTAPRTDTQYF.

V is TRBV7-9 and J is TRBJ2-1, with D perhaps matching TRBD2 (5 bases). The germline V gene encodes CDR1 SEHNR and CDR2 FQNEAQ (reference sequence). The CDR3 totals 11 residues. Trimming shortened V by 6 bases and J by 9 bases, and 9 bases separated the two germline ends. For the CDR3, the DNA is TGTGCCAGCAGATCTAGCAGTGAGCAGTTCTTC. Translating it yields CASRSSSEQFF.

The DNA for the CDR3 is TGTGCCAGTAGTATAGTGGCGGTACCAGGGGAAAAACTGTTTTTT. Translating it yields CASSIVAVPGEKLFF. This chain joins TRBV19 and TRBJ1-4; D is possibly TRBD1 (5 bases). CDR1 is LNHDA and CDR2 is SQIVND in the germline V gene (reference sequence). Trimming stripped 1 base from V and 8 bases from J, with 14 bases between. The CDR3 runs 15 residues.

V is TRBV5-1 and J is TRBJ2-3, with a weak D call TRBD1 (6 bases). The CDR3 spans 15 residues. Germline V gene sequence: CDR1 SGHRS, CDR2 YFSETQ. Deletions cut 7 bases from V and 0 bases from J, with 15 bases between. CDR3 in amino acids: CASVSMDRSTDTQYF. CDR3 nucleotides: TGCGCCAGCGTCTCTATGGACAGAAGCACAGATACGCAGTATTTT. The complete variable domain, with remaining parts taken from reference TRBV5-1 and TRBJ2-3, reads KAGVTQTPRYLIKTRGQQVTLSCSPISGHRSVSWYQQTPGQGLQFLFEYFSETQRNKGNFPGRFSGRQFSNSRSEMNVSTLELGDSALYLCASVSMDRSTDTQYFGPGTRLTVL.

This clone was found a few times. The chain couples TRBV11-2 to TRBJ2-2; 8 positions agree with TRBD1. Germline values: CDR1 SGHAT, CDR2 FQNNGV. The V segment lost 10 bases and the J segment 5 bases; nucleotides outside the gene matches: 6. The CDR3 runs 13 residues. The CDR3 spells CATRTGLTGELFF. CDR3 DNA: TGTGCCACCCGGACAGGGTTGACCGGGGAGCTGTTTTTT.

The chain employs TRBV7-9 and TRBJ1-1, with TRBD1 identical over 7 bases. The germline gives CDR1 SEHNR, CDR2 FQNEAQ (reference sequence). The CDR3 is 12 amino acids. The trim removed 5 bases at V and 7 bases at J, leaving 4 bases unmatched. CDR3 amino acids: CASSKGQREAFF. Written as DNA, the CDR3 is TGTGCCAGCAGCAAGGGACAGCGTGAAGCTTTCTTT.

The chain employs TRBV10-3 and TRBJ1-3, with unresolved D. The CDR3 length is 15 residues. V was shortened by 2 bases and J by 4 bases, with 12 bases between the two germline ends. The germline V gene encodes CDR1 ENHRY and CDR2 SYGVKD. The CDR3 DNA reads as TGTGCCATCAGTGAGAAGAGGGAGGGAGGAAACACCATATATTTT. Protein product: CAISEKREGGNTIYF.